This is a list of T cell receptor beta chains from one sample in a study of T cells in Graves' hyperthyroidism and ophthalmopathy. TCRdb re-called the multiplex PCR reads through MiXCR, storing one row per CDR3 protein. Found here are 600,000 or so distinct CDR3 sequences, approximately 15% of them singletons; the top ten hold about 6.6%. The sequenced sample was blood. The receptors stem from a woman under 30 with Graves' ophthalmopathy. CDR3s include the opening cysteine and the closing phenylalanine or tryptophan. A D gene is named only where the DNA matches it firmly. Not every row has a clone size; where given, it reads once, few, many or a size class.

TRBV7-9,16,TRBJ2-7,many,TRBD2,CASSDKGLAGLYEQYF,TGTGCCAGCAGTGACAAGGGACTAGCGGGCCTCTACGAGCAGTACTTC
TRBV7-2,14,TRBJ1-6,many,-,CASSSRERNSPLHF,TGTGCCAGCAGCTCCAGGGAGAGGAATTCACCCCTCCACTTT
TRBV10-3,14,TRBJ1-5,many,TRBD1,CAISESLRGEAQHF,TGTGCCATCAGTGAGTCACTCAGGGGGGAAGCCCAGCATTTT
TRBV5-1,18,TRBJ2-3,-,TRBD2,CASSLSSGKRSSTDTQYF,TGCGCCAGCAGCTTGTCCAGCGGGAAAAGGTCGAGCACAGATACGCAGTATTTT
TRBV18,14,TRBJ1-5,few,-,CASSHRDRDQPQHF,TGTGCCAGCTCACACCGGGACCGAGATCAGCCCCAGCATTTT
TRBV9,15,TRBJ2-7,-,-,CASSVGAGQIYEQYF,TGTGCCAGCAGCGTAGGGGCAGGCCAGATCTACGAGCAGTACTTC
TRBV7-8,17,TRBJ2-1,many,TRBD2,CASSPKGLAGVVNKQFF,TGTGCCAGCAGCCCAAAGGGACTAGCGGGAGTAGTCAATAAGCAGTTCTTC
TRBV7-9,15,TRBJ1-2,few,TRBD1,CASSLARQGASGYTF,TGTGCCAGCAGCTTAGCGCGACAGGGGGCCTCGGGCTACACCTTC
TRBV18,15,TRBJ1-4,many,-,CASSPPASKGEKLFF,TGTGCCAGCTCACCACCGGCTTCAAAGGGGGAAAAACTGTTTTTT
TRBV12-3/TRBV12-4,11,TRBJ2-5,many,-,CASSLGLTQYF,TGTGCCAGCAGTTTAGGGTTGACCCAGTACTTC
TRBV5-5,12,TRBJ2-7,many,-,CASSSEKAEQYF,TGTGCCAGCAGCTCGGAAAAGGCGGAGCAGTACTTC
TRBV5-1,12,TRBJ2-1,many,-,CASSDDFLGQFF,TGCGCCAGCAGCGACGACTTCCTGGGGCAGTTCTTC
TRBV4-2,15,TRBJ2-7,-,TRBD2,CASSQSLAGNYEQYF,TGTGCCAGCAGCCAATCACTAGCGGGGAACTACGAGCAGTACTTC
TRBV10-3,18,TRBJ2-7,-,TRBD2,CAIRGVRGLANSSYEQYF,TGTGCCATCAGGGGGGTACGGGGACTAGCGAATAGCTCCTACGAGCAGTACTTC
TRBV5-1,19,TRBJ2-1,-,TRBD2,CASSLGLAGGLSSYNEQFF,TGCGCCAGCAGCTTGGGTCTAGCGGGAGGCCTGAGCTCCTACAATGAGCAGTTCTTC
TRBV19,14,TRBJ1-6,few,-,CASSILQGEGPLHF,TGTGCCAGTAGTATTCTCCAGGGTGAAGGGCCCCTCCACTTT
TRBV10-3,14,TRBJ2-1,many,-,CAISGEAIYNEQFF,TGTGCCATCAGTGGAGAAGCGATCTACAATGAGCAGTTCTTC
TRBV20-1,13,TRBJ1-4,-,-,CSASGVPHEKLFF,TGCAGTGCTAGTGGTGTACCCCATGAAAAACTGTTTTTT
TRBV12-3/TRBV12-4,15,TRBJ2-3,many,TRBD1,CASSFRDRNTDTQYF,TGTGCCAGCAGTTTCCGGGACAGGAACACAGATACGCAGTATTTT
TRBV3-1,14,TRBJ2-7,many,TRBD2,CASSQSAGVREQYF,TGTGCCAGCAGCCAATCCGCGGGAGTGCGGGAGCAGTACTTC
TRBV7-9,15,TRBJ2-2,-,-,CASSLLRGPEGELFF,TGTGCCAGCAGCTTACTTCGGGGGCCTGAAGGGGAGCTGTTTTTT
TRBV28,15,TRBJ2-3,many,-,CASSATGTVTDTQYF,TGTGCCAGCAGTGCCACCGGGACTGTCACAGATACGCAGTATTTT